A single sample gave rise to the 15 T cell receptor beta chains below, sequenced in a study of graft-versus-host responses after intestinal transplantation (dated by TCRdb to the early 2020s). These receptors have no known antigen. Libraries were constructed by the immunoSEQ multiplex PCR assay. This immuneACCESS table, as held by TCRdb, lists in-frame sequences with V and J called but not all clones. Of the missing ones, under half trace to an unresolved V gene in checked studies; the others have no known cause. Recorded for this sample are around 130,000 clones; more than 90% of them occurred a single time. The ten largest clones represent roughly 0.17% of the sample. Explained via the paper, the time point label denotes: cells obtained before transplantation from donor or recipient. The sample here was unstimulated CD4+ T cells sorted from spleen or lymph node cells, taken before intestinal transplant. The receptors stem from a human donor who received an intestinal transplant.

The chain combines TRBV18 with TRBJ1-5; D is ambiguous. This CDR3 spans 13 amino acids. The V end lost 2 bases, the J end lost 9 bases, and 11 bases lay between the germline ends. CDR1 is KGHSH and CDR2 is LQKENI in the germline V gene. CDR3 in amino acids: CASSPTGSRPQHF. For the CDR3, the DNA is TGTGCCAGCTCACCAACCGGGAGTCGGCCCCAGCATTTT.

CDR3 loop: CATTFPGAGDYEQYF. DNA for the CDR3: TGTGCCACCACCTTCCCCGGAGCGGGGGACTACGAGCAGTACTTC. J is TRBJ2-7 and V is TRBV6-1, with 8 nucleotides matching TRBD2. With 10 bases clipped from V and 3 bases from J, the junction kept 14 bases outside the gene matches. Germline values: CDR1 MNHNS, CDR2 SASEGT. This CDR3 has 15 residues.

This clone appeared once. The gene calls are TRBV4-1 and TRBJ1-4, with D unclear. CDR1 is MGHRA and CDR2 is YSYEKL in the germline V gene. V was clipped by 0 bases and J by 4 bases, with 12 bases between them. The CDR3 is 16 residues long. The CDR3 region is CASSQDFGLINEKLFF. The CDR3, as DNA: TGCGCCAGCAGCCAAGATTTTGGGTTGATTAATGAAAAACTGTTTTTT.

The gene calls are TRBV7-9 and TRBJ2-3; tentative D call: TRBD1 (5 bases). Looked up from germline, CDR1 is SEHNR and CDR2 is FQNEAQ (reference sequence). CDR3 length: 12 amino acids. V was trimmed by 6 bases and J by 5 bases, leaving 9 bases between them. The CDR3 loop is CASSKRGDTQYF. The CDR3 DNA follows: TGTGCCAGCAGTAAAAGGGGAGATACGCAGTATTTT.

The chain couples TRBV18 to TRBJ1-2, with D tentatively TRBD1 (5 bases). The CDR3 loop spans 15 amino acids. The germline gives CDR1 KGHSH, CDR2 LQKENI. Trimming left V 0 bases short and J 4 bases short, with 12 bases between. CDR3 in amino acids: CASSPPGRRGYGYTF. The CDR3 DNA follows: TGTGCCAGCTCACCACCTGGCAGGAGGGGCTATGGCTACACCTTC.

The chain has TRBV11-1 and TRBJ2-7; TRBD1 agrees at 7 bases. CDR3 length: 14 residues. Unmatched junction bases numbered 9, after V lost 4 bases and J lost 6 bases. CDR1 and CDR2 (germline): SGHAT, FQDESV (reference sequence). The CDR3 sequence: CASSSSTGYIEQYF. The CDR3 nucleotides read TGTGCCAGCAGCTCTTCGACAGGGTATATCGAGCAGTACTTC.

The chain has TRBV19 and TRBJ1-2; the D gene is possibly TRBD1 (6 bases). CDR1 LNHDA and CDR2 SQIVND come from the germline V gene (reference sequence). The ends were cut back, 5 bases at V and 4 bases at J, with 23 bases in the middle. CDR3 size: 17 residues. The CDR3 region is CASSSGGLSPTFYGYTF. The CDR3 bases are TGTGCCAGTAGTTCCGGGGGCCTATCCCCCACTTTCTATGGCTACACCTTC. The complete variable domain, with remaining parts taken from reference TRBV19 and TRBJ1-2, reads DGGITQSPKYLFRKEGQNVTLSCEQNLNHDAMYWYRQDPGQGLRLIYYSQIVNDFQKGDIAEGYSVSREKKESFPLTVTSAQKNPTAFYLCASSSGGLSPTFYGYTFGSGTRLTVV.

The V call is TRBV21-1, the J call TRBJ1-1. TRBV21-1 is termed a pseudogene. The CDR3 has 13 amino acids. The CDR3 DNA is TGTGCCAGCAGCAAAGAGGTGAACACTGAAGCTTTCTTT. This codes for CASSKEVNTEAFF.

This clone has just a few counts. CDR3 protein: CATSQGGPFPRGYTF. In DNA, the CDR3 is TGTGCCACCTCCCAGGGGGGCCCTTTTCCACGGGGCTACACCTTC. The chain uses TRBV10-3 and TRBJ1-2; TRBD1 matches 7 bases. CDR3 size: 15 residues. CDR1 is ENHRY and CDR2 is SYGVKD in the germline V gene. J was trimmed by 8 bases and V by 10 bases; bases with no gene match: 19.

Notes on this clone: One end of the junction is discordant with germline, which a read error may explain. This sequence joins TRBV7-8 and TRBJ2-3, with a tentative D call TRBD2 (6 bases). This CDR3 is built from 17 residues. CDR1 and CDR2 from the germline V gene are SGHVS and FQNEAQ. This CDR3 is CASTLSATGVNTDTQYF. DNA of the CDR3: TGTGCCAGCACCTTATCGGCGACGGGGGTGAACACAGATACGCAGTATTTT.

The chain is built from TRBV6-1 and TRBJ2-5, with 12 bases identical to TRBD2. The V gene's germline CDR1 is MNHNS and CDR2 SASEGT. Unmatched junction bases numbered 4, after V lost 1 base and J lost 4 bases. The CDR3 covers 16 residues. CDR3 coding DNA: TGTGCCAGCAGTGAAGGGACTAGCGGGGTTGGAGAGACCCAGTACTTC. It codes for CASSEGTSGVGETQYF.

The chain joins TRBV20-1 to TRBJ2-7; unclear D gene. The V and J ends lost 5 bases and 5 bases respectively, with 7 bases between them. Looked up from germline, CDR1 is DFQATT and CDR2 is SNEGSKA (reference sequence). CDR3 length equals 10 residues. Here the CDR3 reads CSAESHEQYF. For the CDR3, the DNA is TGCAGTGCTGAATCCCACGAGCAGTACTTC.

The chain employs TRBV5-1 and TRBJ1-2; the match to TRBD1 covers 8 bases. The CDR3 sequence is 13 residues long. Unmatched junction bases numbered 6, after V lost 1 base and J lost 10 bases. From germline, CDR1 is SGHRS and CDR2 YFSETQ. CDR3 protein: CASSLIQGADYTF. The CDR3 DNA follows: TGCGCCAGCAGCTTGATTCAGGGGGCTGACTACACCTTC. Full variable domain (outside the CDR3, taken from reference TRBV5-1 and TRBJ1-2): KAGVTQTPRYLIKTRGQQVTLSCSPISGHRSVSWYQQTPGQGLQFLFEYFSETQRNKGNFPGRFSGRQFSNSRSEMNVSTLELGDSALYLCASSLIQGADYTFGSGTRLTVV.

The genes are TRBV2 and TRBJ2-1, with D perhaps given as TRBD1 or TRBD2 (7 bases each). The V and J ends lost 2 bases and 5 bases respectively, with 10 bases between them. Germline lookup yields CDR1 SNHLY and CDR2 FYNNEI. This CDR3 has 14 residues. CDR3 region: CASSEQGGNNEQFF. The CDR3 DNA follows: TGTGCCAGCAGTGAACAGGGGGGGAACAATGAGCAGTTCTTC.

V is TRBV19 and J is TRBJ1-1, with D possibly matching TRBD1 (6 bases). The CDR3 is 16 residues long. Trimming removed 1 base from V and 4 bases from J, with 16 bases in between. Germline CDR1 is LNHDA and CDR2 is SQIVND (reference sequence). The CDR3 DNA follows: TGTGCCAGTAGTATAGGGGGGCAGGAATATTCCACTGAAGCTTTCTTT. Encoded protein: CASSIGGQEYSTEAFF.